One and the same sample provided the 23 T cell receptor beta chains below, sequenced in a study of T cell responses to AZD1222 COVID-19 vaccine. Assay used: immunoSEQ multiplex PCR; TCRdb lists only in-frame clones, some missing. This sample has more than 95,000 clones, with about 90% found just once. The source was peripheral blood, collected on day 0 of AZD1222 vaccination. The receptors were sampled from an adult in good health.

This CDR3 reads CASSQDRTVTEAFF. In nucleotides, the CDR3 is TGTGCCAGCAGCCAAGATCGGACAGTCACTGAAGCTTTCTTT. J is TRBJ1-1 and V is TRBV3-1 (or the pseudogene TRBV3-2); D is perhaps TRBD1 (6 bases). CDR3 length equals 14 residues. V was pared by 0 bases and J by 4 bases, with 9 bases between. Germline CDR1 and CDR2: LGHDT and YNNKEL (reference sequence).

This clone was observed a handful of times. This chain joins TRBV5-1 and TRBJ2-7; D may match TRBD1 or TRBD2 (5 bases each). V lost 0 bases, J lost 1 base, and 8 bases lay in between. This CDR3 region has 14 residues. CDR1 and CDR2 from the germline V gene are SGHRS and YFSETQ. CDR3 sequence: CASSLDRTSYEQYF. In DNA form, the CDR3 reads TGCGCCAGCAGCTTGGACAGGACTTCCTACGAGCAGTACTTC.

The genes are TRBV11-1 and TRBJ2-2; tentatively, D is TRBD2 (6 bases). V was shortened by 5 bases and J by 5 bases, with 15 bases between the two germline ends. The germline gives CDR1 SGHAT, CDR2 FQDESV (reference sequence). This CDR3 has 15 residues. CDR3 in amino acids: CASSGGLPRTGELFF. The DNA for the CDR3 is TGTGCCAGCAGCGGCGGACTACCCAGGACCGGGGAGCTGTTTTTT.

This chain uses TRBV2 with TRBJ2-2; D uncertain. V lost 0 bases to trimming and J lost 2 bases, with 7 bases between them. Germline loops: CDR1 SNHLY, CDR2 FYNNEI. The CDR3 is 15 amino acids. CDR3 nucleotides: TGTGCCAGCAGTGAAGCTTGGGGAAACACCGGGGAGCTGTTTTTT. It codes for CASSEAWGNTGELFF.

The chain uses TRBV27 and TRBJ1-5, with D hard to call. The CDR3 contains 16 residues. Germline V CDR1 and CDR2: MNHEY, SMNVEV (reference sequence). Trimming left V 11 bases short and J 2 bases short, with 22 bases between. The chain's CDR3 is CAPPRVEFLGNQPQHF. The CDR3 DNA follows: TGTGCCCCGCCGAGGGTGGAATTCCTGGGCAATCAGCCCCAGCATTTT.

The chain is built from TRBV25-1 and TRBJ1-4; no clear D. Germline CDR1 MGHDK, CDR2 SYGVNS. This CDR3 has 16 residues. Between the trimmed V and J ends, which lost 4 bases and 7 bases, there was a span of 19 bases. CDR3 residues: CASSALRSAEGEKLFF. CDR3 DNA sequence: TGTGCCAGCAGTGCCCTACGGTCGGCCGAAGGTGAAAAACTGTTTTTT.

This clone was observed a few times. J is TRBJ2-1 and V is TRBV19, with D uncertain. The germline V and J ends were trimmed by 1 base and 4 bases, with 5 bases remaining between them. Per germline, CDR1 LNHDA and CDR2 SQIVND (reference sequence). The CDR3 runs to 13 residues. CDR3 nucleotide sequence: TGTGCCAGTAGTATAGCACAGTACAATGAGCAGTTCTTC. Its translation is CASSIAQYNEQFF.

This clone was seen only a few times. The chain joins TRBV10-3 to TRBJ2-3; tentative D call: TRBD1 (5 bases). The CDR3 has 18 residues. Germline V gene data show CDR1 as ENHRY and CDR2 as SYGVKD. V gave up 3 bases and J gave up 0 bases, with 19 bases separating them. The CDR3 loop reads CAISDYFAVQGSTDTQYF. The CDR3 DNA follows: TGTGCCATCAGTGATTACTTCGCGGTCCAGGGAAGCACAGATACGCAGTATTTT.

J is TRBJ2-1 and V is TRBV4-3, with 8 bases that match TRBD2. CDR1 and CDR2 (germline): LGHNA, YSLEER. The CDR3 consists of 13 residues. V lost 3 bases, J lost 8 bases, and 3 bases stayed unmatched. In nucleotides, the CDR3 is TGCGCCAGCAGCCAGAGGACTAGCCATGAGCAGTTCTTC. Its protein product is CASSQRTSHEQFF.

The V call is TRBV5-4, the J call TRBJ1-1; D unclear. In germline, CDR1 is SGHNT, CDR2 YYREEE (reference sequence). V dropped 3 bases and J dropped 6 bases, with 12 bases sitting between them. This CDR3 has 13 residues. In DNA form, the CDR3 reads TGTGCCAGCAGCTCCCAAAACCGACCTGAAGCTTTCTTT. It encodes CASSSQNRPEAFF.

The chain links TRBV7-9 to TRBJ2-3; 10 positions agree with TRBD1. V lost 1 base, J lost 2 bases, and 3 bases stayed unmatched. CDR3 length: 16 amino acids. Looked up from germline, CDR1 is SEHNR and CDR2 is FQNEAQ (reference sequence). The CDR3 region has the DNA TGTGCCAGCAGCTTAGGACAGGGGGCCCTCACAGATACGCAGTATTTT. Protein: CASSLGQGALTDTQYF.

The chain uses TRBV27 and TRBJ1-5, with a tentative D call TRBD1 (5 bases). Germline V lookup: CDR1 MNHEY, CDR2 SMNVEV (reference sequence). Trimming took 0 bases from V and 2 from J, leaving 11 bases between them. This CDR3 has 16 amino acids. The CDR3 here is CASSLSSGAGNQPQHF. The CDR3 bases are TGTGCCAGCAGTTTATCGAGCGGGGCTGGCAATCAGCCCCAGCATTTT.

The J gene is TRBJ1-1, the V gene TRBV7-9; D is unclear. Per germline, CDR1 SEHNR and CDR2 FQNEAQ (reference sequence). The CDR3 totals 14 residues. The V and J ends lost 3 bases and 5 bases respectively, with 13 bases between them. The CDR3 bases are TGTGCCAGCAGCTTCGAGAATTCGGGGACTGAAGCTTTCTTT. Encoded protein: CASSFENSGTEAFF.

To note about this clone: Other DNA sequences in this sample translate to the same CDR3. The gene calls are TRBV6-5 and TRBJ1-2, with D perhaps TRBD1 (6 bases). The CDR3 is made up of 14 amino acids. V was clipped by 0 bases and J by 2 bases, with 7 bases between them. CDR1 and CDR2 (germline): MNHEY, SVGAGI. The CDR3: CASSYSQGNYGYTF. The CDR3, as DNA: TGTGCCAGCAGTTACTCACAGGGAAACTATGGCTACACCTTC.

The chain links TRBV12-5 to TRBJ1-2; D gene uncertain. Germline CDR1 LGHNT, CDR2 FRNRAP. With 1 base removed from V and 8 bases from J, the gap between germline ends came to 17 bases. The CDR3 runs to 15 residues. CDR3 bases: TGTGCTAGTGGTTTGGGCGAATTTACCAATAGGGGCTACACCTTC. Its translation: CASGLGEFTNRGYTF.

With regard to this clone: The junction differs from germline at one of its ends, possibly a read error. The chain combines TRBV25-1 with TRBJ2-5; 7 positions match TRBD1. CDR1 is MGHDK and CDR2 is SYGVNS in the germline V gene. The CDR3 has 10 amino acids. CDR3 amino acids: CASSRDSINF. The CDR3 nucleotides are TGTGCCAGCAGCCGGGACAGCATCAACTTC.

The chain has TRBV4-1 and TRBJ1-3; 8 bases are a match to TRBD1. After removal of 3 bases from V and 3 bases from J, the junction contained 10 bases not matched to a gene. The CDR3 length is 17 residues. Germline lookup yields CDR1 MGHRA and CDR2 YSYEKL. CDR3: CASSHAQGARNGNTIYF. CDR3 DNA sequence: TGCGCCAGCAGCCATGCCCAGGGGGCGCGGAATGGAAACACCATATATTTT.

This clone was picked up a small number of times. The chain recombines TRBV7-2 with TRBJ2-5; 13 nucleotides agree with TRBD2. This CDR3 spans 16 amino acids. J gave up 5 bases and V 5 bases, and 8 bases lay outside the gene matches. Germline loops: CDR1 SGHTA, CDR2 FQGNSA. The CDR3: CASSATSGRAFETQYF. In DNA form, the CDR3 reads TGTGCCAGCAGCGCAACTAGCGGGAGGGCCTTTGAGACCCAGTACTTC.

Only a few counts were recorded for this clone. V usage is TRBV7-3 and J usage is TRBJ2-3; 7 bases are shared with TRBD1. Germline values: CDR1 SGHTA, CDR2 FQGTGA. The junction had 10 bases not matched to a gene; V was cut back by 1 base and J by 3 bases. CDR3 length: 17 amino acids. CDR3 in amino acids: CASSLKGGGVSTDTQYF. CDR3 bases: TGTGCCAGCAGCTTAAAAGGGGGCGGTGTTAGTACAGATACGCAGTATTTT. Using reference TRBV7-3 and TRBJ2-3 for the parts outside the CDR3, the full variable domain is GAGVSQTPSNKVTEKGKYVELRCDPISGHTALYWYRQSLGQGPEFLIYFQGTGAADDSGLPNDRFFAVRPEGSVSTLKIQRTERGDSAVYLCASSLKGGGVSTDTQYFGPGTRLTVL.

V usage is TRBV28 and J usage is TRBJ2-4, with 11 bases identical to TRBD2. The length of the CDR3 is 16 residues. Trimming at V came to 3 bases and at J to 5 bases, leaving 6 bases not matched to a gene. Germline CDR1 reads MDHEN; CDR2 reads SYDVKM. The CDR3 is CASSFTSGSGQNIQYF. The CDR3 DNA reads TGTGCCAGCAGTTTTACTAGCGGGAGTGGCCAAAACATTCAGTACTTC.

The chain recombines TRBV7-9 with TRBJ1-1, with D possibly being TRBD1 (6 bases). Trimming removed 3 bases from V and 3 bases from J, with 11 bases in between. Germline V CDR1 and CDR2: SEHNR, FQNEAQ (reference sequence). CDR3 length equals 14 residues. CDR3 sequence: CASSLTGGYTEAFF. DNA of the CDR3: TGTGCCAGCAGCTTGACAGGTGGATACACTGAAGCTTTCTTT.

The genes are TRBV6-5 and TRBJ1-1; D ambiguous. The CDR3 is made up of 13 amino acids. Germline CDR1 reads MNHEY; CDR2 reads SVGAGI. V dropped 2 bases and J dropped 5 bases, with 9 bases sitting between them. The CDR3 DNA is TGTGCCAGCAGTTACGGGGTAGGGACTGAAGCTTTCTTT. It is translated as CASSYGVGTEAFF.

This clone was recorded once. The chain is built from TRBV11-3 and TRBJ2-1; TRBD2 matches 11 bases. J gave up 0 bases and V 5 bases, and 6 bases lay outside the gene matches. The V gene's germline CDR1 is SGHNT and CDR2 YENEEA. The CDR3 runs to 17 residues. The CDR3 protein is CASSPGLAAHSYNEQFF. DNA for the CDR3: TGTGCCAGCAGCCCGGGACTAGCGGCCCACTCCTACAATGAGCAGTTCTTC.